This is a list of T cell receptor beta chains from one sample in a study of vaccination and CD4 T cells after COVID-19. TCRdb passed the PCR reads through MiXCR, listing each CDR3 protein once. The sample lists 10,000 to 13,000 distinct CDR3 sequences; more than 50% were seen once. Antigens of these TCRs are unknown. The specimen sequenced was CD4+ T cells from blood, cultured in vitro. The origin of the receptors is a human donor who had recovered from COVID-19. Each CDR3 is given with its conserved first and last residue. D genes are given only for firm matches. Some rows mark clone size as missing; the rest say once, few, many or name a class of expanded clone.

>.|TRBJ2-3|TRBD2|TRBV14
CASSQDTSGRGEDTQYF
TGTGCCAGCAGCCAAGACACTAGCGGGAGAGGAGAAGATACGCAGTATTTT
>.|TRBJ2-2|.|TRBV7-3
CASSLRGTGELFF
TGTGCCAGCAGCTTACGCGGCACCGGGGAGCTGTTTTTT
>.|TRBJ1-2|.|TRBV4-2
CASSQAVSSVYGYTF
TGTGCCAGCAGCCAAGCCGTAAGTTCCGTCTATGGCTACACCTTC
>.|TRBJ1-5|.|TRBV27
CASSLRGRINQPQHF
TGTGCCAGCAGTTTACGGGGCAGGATCAATCAGCCCCAGCATTTT
>once|TRBJ2-5|.|TRBV12-3/TRBV12-4
CASSLGAGRETQYF
TGTGCCAGCAGTTTAGGTGCGGGGCGAGAGACCCAGTACTTC
>few|TRBJ1-4|.|TRBV15
CATSREPGGYEKLFF
TGTGCCACCAGCAGAGAGCCGGGGGGCTATGAAAAACTGTTTTTT
>.|TRBJ2-7|.|TRBV7-8
CASSPASVQYF
TGTGCCAGCAGCCCAGCGAGTGTGCAGTACTTC
>few|TRBJ2-2|TRBD2|TRBV6-1
CASTGLAMNTGELFF
TGTGCCAGCACCGGACTAGCGATGAACACCGGGGAGCTGTTTTTT
>once|TRBJ1-1|.|TRBV6-1
CASRRHPLFGAFF
TGTGCCAGCAGAAGACATCCCCTTTTTGGAGCTTTCTTT
>few|TRBJ2-3|.|TRBV6-5
CASSYGVLDTDTQYF
TGTGCCAGCAGTTACGGGGTGTTGGACACAGATACGCAGTATTTT
>once|TRBJ2-6|.|TRBV30
CAWTHSGANVLTF
TGTGCCTGGACCCACTCTGGGGCCAACGTCCTGACTTTC
>.|TRBJ2-7|.|TRBV5-1
CASSPNSHEQYF
TGCGCCAGCAGCCCCAACAGCCACGAGCAGTACTTC
>.|TRBJ2-2|TRBD1|TRBV27
CASNVIDRVHTGELFF
TGTGCCAGCAACGTTATCGACAGGGTCCACACCGGGGAGCTGTTTTTT
>few|TRBJ1-6|.|TRBV20-1
CSARASQGSSYNSPLHF
TGCAGTGCTAGAGCTTCTCAGGGGAGCTCCTATAATTCACCCCTCCACTTT
>.|TRBJ1-2|TRBD1|TRBV6-1
CASSRAGTGNGYTF
TGTGCCAGCAGTCGCGCCGGGACAGGGAATGGCTACACCTTC
>.|TRBJ1-2|TRBD1|TRBV6-5
CASSYSQQGRSGYTF
TGTGCCAGCAGTTACTCACAACAGGGGCGTTCTGGCTACACCTTC
>.|TRBJ1-2|.|TRBV6-5
CASSYRSDGGYTF
TGTGCCAGCAGTTACCGTTCGGACGGAGGCTACACCTTC